This record concerns one T cell receptor (beta chain) sequence. As yet, its antigen is unknown. The data stem from a study of neoadjuvant anti-PD-1 for oral cavity cancer. Overall study: Non-progressing patients received a fourth nivolumab dose near day 43, then surgery on days 50-56. Points from the study as a whole: Treg/Th17 ratio rose with pretreatment blood and fell with post-treatment tumor TCRbeta clonality.

Most PBMC samples had approximately 500 ng input DNA in six replicates. Assay: immunoSEQ multiplex PCR; the TCRdb copy retains only in-frame clones and omits some. The table lists 30,000 to 35,000 clones, about 86% of them singletons. These oral cavity squamous cell carcinomas were HPV-negative and locally advanced. The sequence was collected from a person aged 40 to 85 with oral cavity squamous cell carcinoma. The sequenced sample was PBMCs, obtained before nivolumab (anti-PD-1) treatment.

DNA for the CDR3: TGTGCCAGCAGCTTAAGGTCGCAGTCAGGGTACGAGCAGTACTTC. Its protein is CASSLRSQSGYEQYF. The chain employs TRBV7-9 and TRBJ2-7, with a possible D match to TRBD1 (5 bases). CDR3 size: 15 residues. V was cut by 2 bases and J by 4 bases, with 15 bases left in between. Germline loops: CDR1 SEHNR, CDR2 FQNEAQ (reference sequence).